These 21 T cell receptor beta chains originate from one sample sequenced in a study of Graves' ophthalmopathy and Graves' hyperthyroidism (dated by TCRdb to 2016 to 2019). The instrument given in TCRdb is Illumina HiSeq 2000. For repertoire sequencing, TCR beta CDR3 regions were amplified from RNA transcripts. HTBI primers and the Qiagen OneStep RT-PCR kit were used in a first-round RT-PCR, which was followed by a second-round multiplex PCR, size selection and purification. TCRdb reprocessing: public reads trimmed at Q25 with fastp, clones called with MiXCR, in-frame beta chains kept. All rows with the same CDR3 protein become a single entry with the most common DNA and genes. The sample data list hundreds of thousands of distinct CDR3 sequences, and around a fifth of these were observed just once. The top ten clonotypes cover approximately 6.9% of the sample. Input material: peripheral blood. Every receptor here comes from a woman aged 18 to 35 with stable Graves' hyperthyroidism. Some clones in this sample may be carry-over from other donors' samples. Donor details come from another sample of the same person, matched by shared clones.

This clonotype appeared many times. The V and J genes are TRBV7-9 and TRBJ1-1, with unresolved D. CDR3 length equals 13 residues. CDR1 and CDR2 from the germline V gene are SEHNR and FQNEAQ (reference sequence). V was shortened by 3 bases and J by 8 bases, with 13 bases between the two germline ends. The CDR3 loop reads CASSFSYKEEAFF. In DNA form, the CDR3 reads TGTGCCAGCAGCTTTAGTTATAAGGAAGAAGCTTTCTTT.

This chain joins TRBV2 and TRBJ2-7; TRBD2 agrees at 9 bases. This CDR3 comprises 15 residues. Germline CDR1 reads SNHLY; CDR2 reads FYNNEI. V shed 6 bases, J shed 3 bases, and the junction held 9 bases outside the gene matches. The CDR3 nucleotides read TGTGCCAGCAGGTTTAGCGGGGGCACTGTCTACGAGCAGTACTTC. It translates to CASRFSGGTVYEQYF.

The chain carries TRBV5-1 and TRBJ2-7, with TRBD1 identical over 11 bases. Per the germline V gene, CDR1 is SGHRS and CDR2 is YFSETQ. J lost 3 bases, V lost 2 bases, and 7 bases had no gene match. This CDR3 contains 16 residues. The CDR3 nucleotides are TGCGCCAGCAGCTTCTATACCGGGACAGGGGGCTACGAGCAGTACTTC. This codes for CASSFYTGTGGYEQYF.

This clonotype was observed at least ten times. This chain joins TRBV12-3 or TRBV12-4 and TRBJ1-6; D may be TRBD1 (5 bases). Trimming took 6 bases from V and 7 from J, leaving 10 bases between them. This CDR3 region has 13 residues. The CDR3 DNA reads TGTGCCAGCAGGGGGGACTCCAATTCACCCCTCCACTTT. It encodes CASRGDSNSPLHF.

This clonotype was observed at least ten times. CDR3 DNA: TGTGCCACCAGCACCTGGGGGACAGCGAGTTCTGGGGCCAACGTCCTGACTTTC. Translation gives CATSTWGTASSGANVLTF. The chain employs TRBV15 and TRBJ2-6, with 7 bases lining up with TRBD1. The CDR3 sequence is 18 residues long. Trimming at V came to 4 bases and at J to 1 base, leaving 10 bases not matched to a gene. CDR1 is LNHNV and CDR2 is YYDKDF in the germline V gene (reference sequence).

The genes are TRBV11-1 and TRBJ2-2, with 12 bases fitting TRBD2. Germline trimming cut 2 bases from V and 0 bases from J; bases unmatched to any gene: 1. Germline V gene sequence: CDR1 SGHAT, CDR2 FQDESV (reference sequence). This CDR3 comprises 17 residues. The CDR3 reads CASSLTSGGPNTGELFF. CDR3 nucleotides: TGTGCCAGCAGCTTAACTAGCGGGGGGCCGAACACCGGGGAGCTGTTTTTT. Full variable domain (remainder filled in from reference TRBV11-1 and TRBJ2-2): EAEVAQSPRYKITEKSQAVAFWCDPISGHATLYWYRQILGQGPELLVQFQDESVVDDSQLPKDRFSAERLKGVDSTLKIQPAELGDSAMYLCASSLTSGGPNTGELFFGEGSRLTVL.

The table lists this clonotype with many counts. The chain is built from TRBV12-3 or TRBV12-4 and TRBJ1-2; 12 bases are shared with TRBD1. V gave up 3 bases and J gave up 6 bases; unmatched junction bases: 11. This CDR3 contains 17 residues. In DNA, the CDR3 is TGTGCCAGCAGTTTTCTCGGGACAGGGGGCCCGAGGGATGGCTACACCTTC. It specifies CASSFLGTGGPRDGYTF.

The sample holds many counts of this clonotype. CDR3 loop: CASSTLNQPQHF. For the CDR3, the DNA is TGTGCCAGCAGTACCCTAAATCAGCCCCAGCATTTT. This chain joins TRBV12-3 or TRBV12-4 and TRBJ1-5; unclear D gene. The ends were cut back, 5 bases at V and 4 bases at J, with 6 bases in the middle. The length of the CDR3 is 12 residues.

The chain links TRBV6-2 or TRBV6-3 to TRBJ1-1; D gene unclear. The CDR3 spans 19 residues. Germline V gives CDR1 MNHEY, CDR2 SVGEGT. V lost 3 bases to trimming and J lost 0 bases, with 23 bases between them. The CDR3 loop reads CASSYILGGGSTVNTEAFF. Written as DNA, the CDR3 is TGTGCCAGCAGTTATATTTTGGGAGGCGGATCGACTGTGAACACTGAAGCTTTCTTT.

This clonotype was recorded at least ten times. The chain joins TRBV29-1 to TRBJ2-7; D may be TRBD1 (5 bases). Germline CDR1 and CDR2: SQVTM and ANQGSEA. Trimming removed 2 bases at V and 3 bases at J, with 8 bases between. The CDR3 has 12 residues. The CDR3 DNA reads as TGCAGCGTTGAATCAGGGTACTACGAGCAGTACTTC. Its translation is CSVESGYYEQYF.

This sequence joins TRBV12-3 or TRBV12-4 and TRBJ1-1; D is unresolved. V lost 7 bases, J lost 5 bases, and 14 bases lay in between. The CDR3 contains 13 residues. DNA for the CDR3: TGTGCCAGCAACAAAGACGGAGGTACTGAAGCTTTCTTT. As protein: CASNKDGGTEAFF.

This clonotype has a count of ten or more. The chain combines TRBV11-2 with TRBJ2-3; D possibly matches TRBD1 or TRBD2 (5 bases each). V was cut by 0 bases and J by 8 bases, with 15 bases left in between. CDR3 size: 15 residues. From germline, CDR1 is SGHAT and CDR2 FQNNGV. DNA of the CDR3: TGTGCCAGCAGCTTAGAGGGGGTCTCTCACGGTACGCAGTATTTT. It encodes CASSLEGVSHGTQYF.

The chain uses TRBV27 and TRBJ1-1, with a possible D match to TRBD1 (5 bases). The CDR3 has 16 residues. Trimming took 4 bases from V and 1 from J, leaving 16 bases between them. From germline, CDR1 is MNHEY and CDR2 SMNVEV (reference sequence). The CDR3 is CASSSWDGTENTEAFF. In DNA, the CDR3 is TGTGCCAGCAGTTCCTGGGATGGGACGGAGAACACTGAAGCTTTCTTT.

A few counts support this clonotype. The chain uses TRBV6-5 and TRBJ2-7, with D perhaps matching TRBD1 or TRBD2 (5 bases each). CDR3 length: 14 amino acids. V was pared by 7 bases and J by 1 base, with 14 bases between. CDR1 and CDR2 from the germline V gene are MNHEY and SVGAGI. CDR3 coding DNA: TGTGCCAGCACTTTAGAGAGGGGATCCTACGAGCAGTACTTC. Its translation is CASTLERGSYEQYF.

This clonotype came up once. The chain carries TRBV20-1 and TRBJ2-7; D remains ambiguous. With 4 bases removed from V and 0 bases from J, the gap between germline ends came to 13 bases. CDR3 length: 14 amino acids. From germline, CDR1 is DFQATT and CDR2 SNEGSKA (reference sequence). The CDR3 region is CSATLGPISYEQYF. CDR3 coding DNA: TGCAGTGCTACTCTTGGACCAATCTCCTACGAGCAGTACTTC.

Ten or more counts support this clonotype. The chain combines TRBV27 with TRBJ2-7; 7 bases are a match to TRBD2. Trimming took 5 bases from V and 1 from J; bases not matched to a gene: 17. Germline CDR1 is MNHEY and CDR2 is SMNVEV (reference sequence). This CDR3 contains 18 residues. CDR3: CASSPSWGGSRRSYEQYF. The CDR3 bases are TGTGCCAGCAGTCCCTCGTGGGGGGGTTCCCGAAGGTCCTACGAGCAGTACTTC.

Only a few counts were recorded for this clonotype. The gene calls are TRBV24-1 and TRBJ2-7; 9 positions match TRBD1. Germline assignment: CDR1 KGHDR and CDR2 SFDVKD. The CDR3 is 14 amino acids. The V gene end was trimmed by 3 bases and the J gene end by 9 bases; junction bases not matched to a gene: 8. The CDR3 nucleotides are TGTGCCACCAGTGATCCCGGGACAGGGCTCCGGCAGTACTTC. Translating gives CATSDPGTGLRQYF.

This clonotype was observed at least ten times. This rearrangement joins TRBV27 to TRBJ2-7; D is ambiguous. Germline V gives CDR1 MNHEY, CDR2 SMNVEV (reference sequence). The CDR3 runs 16 residues. The V end was cut by 5 bases, the J end by 2 bases, with 19 bases between. The CDR3 sequence is CASSQTALSATYEQYF. DNA for the CDR3: TGTGCCAGCAGTCAAACCGCTTTATCCGCCACCTACGAGCAGTACTTC.

This clonotype was counted at least ten times. The rearrangement joins TRBV19 to TRBJ1-2, with TRBD1 identical over 8 bases. Trimming took 6 bases from V and 8 from J; bases not matched to a gene: 8. Germline V gene lookup returns CDR1 LNHDA and CDR2 SQIVND (reference sequence). This CDR3 spans 13 amino acids. This chain's CDR3 is CASRPTGEGGYTF. CDR3 in DNA: TGTGCCAGTAGACCGACAGGGGAAGGCGGCTACACCTTC.

This clonotype has ten or more counts. This rearrangement joins TRBV6-1 to TRBJ2-7; D unresolved. V was clipped by 7 bases and J by 6 bases, with 7 bases between them. This CDR3 has 10 amino acids. The germline V gene has CDR1 MNHNS and CDR2 SASEGT. The CDR3 nucleotides read TGTGCCAGCACAAGGATCGAGCAGTACTTC. Translation gives CASTRIEQYF.

A few counts support this clonotype. The chain combines TRBV9 with TRBJ2-5; TRBD2 matches 9 bases. This CDR3 comprises 18 residues. The germline V gene encodes CDR1 SGDLS and CDR2 YYNGEE. Trimming at V came to 3 bases and at J to 5 bases, leaving 17 bases not matched to a gene. CDR3: CASSDYPQGGGVQETQYF. In DNA, the CDR3 is TGTGCCAGCAGCGATTACCCGCAGGGCGGGGGGGTTCAGGAGACCCAGTACTTC.